These 21 T cell receptor beta chains share one sample of origin, sequenced in a study of glioma-infiltrating T cells after dendritic cell vaccination. TCRdb's table, derived via immunoSEQ multiplex PCR, lists solely in-frame clones and lacks some. The sample has about 110,000 clones; nearly 90% are singletons. Time point defined: after dendritic cell vaccination, including at tumor progression/relapse. Material: blood, obtained after dendritic cell vaccination. Receptors were obtained from a human donor with glioblastoma.

The chain couples TRBV4-2 to TRBJ2-6, with D perhaps TRBD1 (6 bases). The CDR3 has 16 amino acids. Trimming stripped 3 bases from V and 0 bases from J, with 9 bases between. Germline V gene data show CDR1 as LGHNA and CDR2 as YNFKEQ. CDR3 DNA sequence: TGTGCCAGCAGCCAGACAGGCAGCTCTGGGGCCAACGTCCTGACTTTC. It encodes CASSQTGSSGANVLTF.

This sequence joins TRBV7-6 and TRBJ2-7; 7 bases align to TRBD1. Germline V CDR1 and CDR2: SGHVS, FNYEAQ. Losses at the gene ends were 5 bases for V and 9 bases for J; bases not matched to a gene: 7. There are 12 residues in the CDR3. For the CDR3, the DNA is TGTGCCAGCAGCAGCCACAGGGGCGGGCAGTACTTC. Translated: CASSSHRGGQYF.

The rearrangement joins TRBV6-5 to TRBJ2-7; TRBD2 agrees at 7 bases. CDR1 and CDR2 (germline): MNHEY, SVGAGI. This CDR3 region has 14 residues. The V gene end was trimmed by 2 bases and the J gene end by 6 bases; junction bases not matched to a gene: 7. The CDR3 region is CASSYSGTSAEQYF. DNA for the CDR3: TGTGCCAGCAGTTACAGCGGGACCAGTGCCGAGCAGTACTTC.

The rearrangement links TRBV19 to TRBJ2-1; 9 positions agree with TRBD2. Trimming at V came to 6 bases and at J to 7 bases, leaving 10 bases not matched to a gene. The CDR3 runs 15 residues. Germline V gene lookup returns CDR1 LNHDA and CDR2 SQIVND (reference sequence). Here the CDR3 DNA reads TGTGCCAGTAGGAAGGCGGGAGGGCCTCTAAATGAGCAGTTCTTC. Encoded protein: CASRKAGGPLNEQFF.

This clone was found once. The rearrangement uses TRBV10-3 and TRBJ2-3; 11 nucleotides line up with TRBD1. Germline values: CDR1 ENHRY, CDR2 SYGVKD. CDR3 length equals 18 residues. The ends lost 5 bases at V and 5 bases at J; junction bases unmatched: 15. The CDR3 sequence is CAISKRAVDRGQGDTQYF. The CDR3 region has the DNA TGTGCCATCAGTAAGAGAGCCGTGGACAGGGGGCAAGGAGATACGCAGTATTTT.

The chain is built from TRBV7-9 and TRBJ2-1; 10 nucleotides line up with TRBD2. V gave up 1 base and J gave up 7 bases; unmatched junction bases: 4. Per germline, CDR1 SEHNR and CDR2 FQNEAQ (reference sequence). The CDR3 is 15 residues long. CDR3 in DNA: TGTGCCAGCAGCTTAGAACTAGCGGGAATAAATGAGCAGTTCTTC. It encodes CASSLELAGINEQFF.

CDR3 amino acids: CAWSVLSDTEAFF. CDR3 bases: TGTGCCTGGAGTGTACTATCGGACACTGAAGCTTTCTTT. The V and J genes are TRBV30 and TRBJ1-1; unclear D gene. This CDR3 contains 13 residues. V dropped 0 bases and J dropped 3 bases, with 8 bases sitting between them. Germline V gene sequence: CDR1 GTSNPN, CDR2 SVGIG (reference sequence).

The chain links TRBV11-2 to TRBJ1-4, with D unclear. The germline V gene has CDR1 SGHAT and CDR2 FQNNGV. The CDR3 has 15 residues. The V end was cut by 5 bases, the J end by 0 bases, with 10 bases between. The CDR3 is CASSPRVATNEKLFF. DNA of the CDR3: TGTGCCAGCAGCCCCCGGGTAGCAACTAATGAAAAACTGTTTTTT.

In DNA form, the CDR3 reads TGTGCCAGCAGTCGGACTAGCGGGGGGGCCCGGGAGCTGTTTTTT. Its translation: CASSRTSGGARELFF. The chain joins TRBV27 to TRBJ2-2, with TRBD2 matching 15 bases. V shed 5 bases and J 9 bases; nucleotides not matched to a gene: 4. Germline V gene data show CDR1 as MNHEY and CDR2 as SMNVEV (reference sequence). The CDR3 has 15 residues.

The chain carries TRBV9 and TRBJ1-2; D possibly corresponds to TRBD1 (5 bases). CDR3 length equals 15 residues. Germline CDR1 SGDLS, CDR2 YYNGEE. Trimming removed 4 bases from V and 5 bases from J, with 18 bases in between. The CDR3 DNA reads as TGTGCCAGCAGCCTCGGAGCGGGGCAGGATTATGGCTACACCTTC. It is translated as CASSLGAGQDYGYTF.

The chain combines TRBV5-4 with TRBJ2-7; D perhaps matches TRBD1 (5 bases). This CDR3 contains 16 residues. Germline values: CDR1 SGHNT, CDR2 YYREEE (reference sequence). With 4 bases removed from V and 4 bases from J, the gap between germline ends came to 21 bases. CDR3 DNA: TGTGCCAGCAGCCTGGGCCAGGGTCCCTCTCCATACGAGCAGTACTTC. This encodes CASSLGQGPSPYEQYF.

This rearrangement joins TRBV30 to TRBJ2-7; a possible D gene is TRBD2 (5 bases). CDR1 is GTSNPN, CDR2 SVGIG, per germline (reference sequence). The CDR3 is made up of 15 amino acids. V lost 2 bases to trimming and J lost 0 bases, with 14 bases between them. This CDR3 is CAWSKIARGSYEQYF. In DNA, the CDR3 is TGTGCCTGGAGTAAAATAGCGCGCGGCTCCTACGAGCAGTACTTC.

The chain employs TRBV28 and TRBJ1-1; D is perhaps TRBD1 (5 bases). The CDR3 extends over 11 amino acids. Trimming pared 10 bases from V and 8 bases from J, leaving 14 bases between. Germline V gene lookup returns CDR1 MDHEN and CDR2 SYDVKM. CDR3 nucleotides: TGTGCCATAAGGGGCGGTCGAGAAGCTTTCTTT. Protein product: CAIRGGREAFF.

The chain has TRBV29-1 and TRBJ2-1, with TRBD2 identical over 9 bases. This CDR3 comprises 13 residues. CDR1 is SQVTM, CDR2 ANQGSEA, per germline. With V trimmed by 7 bases and J by 6 bases, 7 bases remained unmatched. CDR3 bases: TGCAGCGGCGCGGGGGGGCCGGGCAATGAGCAGTTCTTC. It codes for CSGAGGPGNEQFF.

This clone was seen just once. V and J are TRBV5-1 and TRBJ2-7; TRBD1 agrees at 9 bases. The CDR3 is made up of 15 amino acids. V gave up 2 bases and J gave up 1 base; unmatched junction bases: 4. The germline V gene has CDR1 SGHRS and CDR2 YFSETQ. The CDR3 bases are TGCGCCAGCAGCTTAAAACAGGGGGCTTCCTACGAGCAGTACTTC. It codes for CASSLKQGASYEQYF. Combining the CDR3 with reference TRBV5-1 and TRBJ2-7 gives the whole variable domain KAGVTQTPRYLIKTRGQQVTLSCSPISGHRSVSWYQQTPGQGLQFLFEYFSETQRNKGNFPGRFSGRQFSNSRSEMNVSTLELGDSALYLCASSLKQGASYEQYFGPGTRLTVT.

The chain couples TRBV29-1 to TRBJ2-1, with TRBD2 identical over 8 bases. Trimming at V came to 7 bases and at J to 0 bases, leaving 11 bases not matched to a gene. The CDR3 consists of 16 residues. CDR1 and CDR2 (germline): SQVTM, ANQGSEA. As DNA, the CDR3 is TGCAGCGCCCTGACATCGGGGGGGATCTCCTACAATGAGCAGTTCTTC. Encoded protein: CSALTSGGISYNEQFF.

The V gene is TRBV4-1, the J gene TRBJ2-5; the match to TRBD2 covers 8 bases. Trimming cost V 0 bases and J 5 bases; bases outside gene matches: 8. CDR1 is MGHRA, CDR2 YSYEKL, per germline. The CDR3 has 16 amino acids. CDR3 in amino acids: CASSQEATVAGETQYF. The CDR3, as DNA: TGCGCCAGCAGCCAAGAAGCGACGGTAGCGGGGGAGACCCAGTACTTC.

The chain uses TRBV11-3 and TRBJ2-1; 7 bases align to TRBD1. CDR3 size: 20 residues. V lost 3 bases, J lost 0 bases, and 17 bases stayed unmatched. CDR1 is SGHNT and CDR2 is YENEEA in the germline V gene. CDR3 DNA sequence: TGTGCCAGCAGCTTCCTCCGGGACAGACGATCATCCAGCTCCTACAATGAGCAGTTCTTC. Its protein product is CASSFLRDRRSSSSYNEQFF. The complete variable domain, with remaining parts taken from reference TRBV11-3 and TRBJ2-1, reads EAGVVQSPRYKIIEKKQPVAFWCNPISGHNTLYWYLQNLGQGPELLIRYENEEAVDDSQLPKDRFSAERLKGVDSTLKIQPAELGDSAVYLCASSFLRDRRSSSSYNEQFFGPGTRLTVL.

This rearrangement joins TRBV6-6 to TRBJ2-7; 7 bases are a match to TRBD2. After removal of 4 bases from V and 1 base from J, the junction contained 7 bases not matched to a gene. Germline V gene sequence: CDR1 MNHNY, CDR2 SVGAGI (reference sequence). CDR3 size: 15 residues. CDR3 nucleotide sequence: TGTGCCAGCAGTTCTACTAGCGCCTTATCCTACGAGCAGTACTTC. It encodes CASSSTSALSYEQYF.

V usage is TRBV6-1 and J usage is TRBJ1-1; no firm D call. Trimming cost V 4 bases and J 5 bases, with 11 bases left between them. The CDR3 runs to 13 residues. Germline values: CDR1 MNHNS, CDR2 SASEGT. CDR3 region: CASSVNEGTEAFF. CDR3 DNA: TGTGCCAGCAGTGTAAATGAGGGAACTGAAGCTTTCTTT.

J is TRBJ1-1 and V is TRBV5-8; no definite D call. The CDR3 runs to 14 residues. The ends were cut back, 2 bases at V and 0 bases at J, with 8 bases in the middle. The germline gives CDR1 SGHTS, CDR2 YDEGEE. The CDR3 DNA is TGTGCCAGCAGCTTTGGAGCTATGAACACTGAAGCTTTCTTT. As protein: CASSFGAMNTEAFF.